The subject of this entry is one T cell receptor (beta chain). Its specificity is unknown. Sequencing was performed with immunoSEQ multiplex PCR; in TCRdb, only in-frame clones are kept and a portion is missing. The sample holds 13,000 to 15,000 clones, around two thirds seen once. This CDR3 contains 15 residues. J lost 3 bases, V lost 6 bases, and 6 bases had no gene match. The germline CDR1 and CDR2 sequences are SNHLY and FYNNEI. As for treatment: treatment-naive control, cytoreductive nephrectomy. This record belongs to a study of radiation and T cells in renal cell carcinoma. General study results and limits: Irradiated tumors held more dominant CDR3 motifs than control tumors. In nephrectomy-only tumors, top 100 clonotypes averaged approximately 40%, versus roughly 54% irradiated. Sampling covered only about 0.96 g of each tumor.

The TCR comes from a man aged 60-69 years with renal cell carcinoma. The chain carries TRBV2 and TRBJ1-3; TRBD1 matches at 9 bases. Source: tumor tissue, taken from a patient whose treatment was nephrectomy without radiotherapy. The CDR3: CASRGGQGIGNTIYF. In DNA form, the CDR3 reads TGTGCCAGCAGGGGTGGACAGGGGATTGGAAACACCATATATTTT.